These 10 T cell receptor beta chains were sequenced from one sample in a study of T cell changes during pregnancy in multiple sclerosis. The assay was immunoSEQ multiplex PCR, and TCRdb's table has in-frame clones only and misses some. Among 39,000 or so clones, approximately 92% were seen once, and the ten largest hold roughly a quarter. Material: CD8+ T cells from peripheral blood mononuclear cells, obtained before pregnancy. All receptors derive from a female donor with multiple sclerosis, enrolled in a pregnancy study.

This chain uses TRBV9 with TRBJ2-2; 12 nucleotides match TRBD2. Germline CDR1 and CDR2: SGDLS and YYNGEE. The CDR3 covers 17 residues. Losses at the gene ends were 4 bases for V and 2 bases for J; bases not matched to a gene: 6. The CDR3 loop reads CASSLWTSGTNTGELFF. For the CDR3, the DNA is TGTGCCAGCAGCCTCTGGACTAGCGGGACTAACACCGGGGAGCTGTTTTTT.

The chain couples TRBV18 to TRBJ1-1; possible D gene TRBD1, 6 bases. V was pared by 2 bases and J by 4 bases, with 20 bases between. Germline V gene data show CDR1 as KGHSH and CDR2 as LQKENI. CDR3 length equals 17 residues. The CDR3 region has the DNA TGTGCCAGCTCACCAAGACAGGTTAACGGGAGGCGCACTGAAGCTTTCTTT. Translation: CASSPRQVNGRRTEAFF.

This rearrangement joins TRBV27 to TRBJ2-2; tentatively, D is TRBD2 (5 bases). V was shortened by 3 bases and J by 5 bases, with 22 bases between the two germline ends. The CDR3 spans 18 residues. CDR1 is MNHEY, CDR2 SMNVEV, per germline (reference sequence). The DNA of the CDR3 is TGTGCCAGCAGTTTTGCCCACAGCGGCGGCGGCTATACCGGGGAGCTGTTTTTT. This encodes CASSFAHSGGGYTGELFF.

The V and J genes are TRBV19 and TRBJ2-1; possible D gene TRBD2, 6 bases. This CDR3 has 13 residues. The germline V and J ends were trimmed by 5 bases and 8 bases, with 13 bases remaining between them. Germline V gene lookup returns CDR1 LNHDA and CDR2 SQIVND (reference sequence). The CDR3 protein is CASSPRGGDEQFF. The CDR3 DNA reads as TGTGCCAGTAGTCCCCGGGGAGGCGATGAGCAGTTCTTC. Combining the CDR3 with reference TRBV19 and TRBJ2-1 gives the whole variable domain DGGITQSPKYLFRKEGQNVTLSCEQNLNHDAMYWYRQDPGQGLRLIYYSQIVNDFQKGDIAEGYSVSREKKESFPLTVTSAQKNPTAFYLCASSPRGGDEQFFGPGTRLTVL.

DNA of the CDR3: TGTGCCAGCAGTTTAGGGACAGGGGACTACAATGAGCAGTTCTTC. This sequence encodes CASSLGTGDYNEQFF. V is TRBV27 and J is TRBJ2-1; 10 positions match TRBD1. CDR3 size: 15 residues. Germline V gives CDR1 MNHEY, CDR2 SMNVEV (reference sequence). V shed 2 bases, J shed 3 bases, and the junction held 1 base outside the gene matches.

In nucleotides, the CDR3 is TGTGCCAGCAGCAAATCCCGCGCGGGCGGGGGCACAGATACGCAGTATTTT. As protein: CASSKSRAGGGTDTQYF. The chain joins TRBV21-1 to TRBJ2-3; the D call of TRBD2 is as the table states it, not checked on the DNA. TRBV21-1 is noted as a pseudogene. This CDR3 has 17 amino acids.

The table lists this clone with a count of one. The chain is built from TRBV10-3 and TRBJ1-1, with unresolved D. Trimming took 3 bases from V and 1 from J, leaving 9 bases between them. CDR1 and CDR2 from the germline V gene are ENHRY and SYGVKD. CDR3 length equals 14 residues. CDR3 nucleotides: TGTGCCATCAGTGATGTCAGACAGAACACTGAAGCTTTCTTT. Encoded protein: CAISDVRQNTEAFF.

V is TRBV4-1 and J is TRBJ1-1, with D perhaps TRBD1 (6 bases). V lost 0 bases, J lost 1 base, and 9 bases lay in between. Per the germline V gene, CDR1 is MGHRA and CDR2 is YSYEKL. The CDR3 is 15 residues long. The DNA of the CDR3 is TGCGCCAGCAGCCAAGAAAGGACAGCGAACACTGAAGCTTTCTTT. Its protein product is CASSQERTANTEAFF.

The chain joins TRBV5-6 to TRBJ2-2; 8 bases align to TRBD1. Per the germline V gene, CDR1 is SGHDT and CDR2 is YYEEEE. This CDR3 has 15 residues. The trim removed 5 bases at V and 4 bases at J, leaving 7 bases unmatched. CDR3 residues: CASRGQGRFTGELFF. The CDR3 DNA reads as TGTGCCAGCAGAGGACAGGGAAGATTCACCGGGGAGCTGTTTTTT.

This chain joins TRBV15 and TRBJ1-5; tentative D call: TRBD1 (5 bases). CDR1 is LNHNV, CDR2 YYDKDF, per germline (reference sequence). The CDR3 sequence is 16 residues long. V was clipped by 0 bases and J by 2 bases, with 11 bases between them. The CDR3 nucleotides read TGTGCCACCAGCAGAGACAGGGTCCGGGGCAATCAGCCCCAGCATTTT. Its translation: CATSRDRVRGNQPQHF. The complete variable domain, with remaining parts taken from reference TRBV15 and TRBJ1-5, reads DAMVIQNPRYQVTQFGKPVTLSCSQTLNHNVMYWYQQKSSQAPKLLFHYYDKDFNNEADTPDNFQSRRPNTSFCFLDIRSPGLGDTAMYLCATSRDRVRGNQPQHFGDGTRLSIL.